This T cell receptor (beta chain) emerged from a study of T-cell memory formation after mild COVID-19. The CDR3 has 14 amino acids. Trimming left V 2 bases short and J 5 bases short, with 11 bases between. The study's findings and limits: Contracting clones from day 15 to 85 showed balanced CD4/CD8; later expanders favored CD4+.

There are many counts of this clonotype. What it recognizes is unknown. Each CDR3 protein is one row after TCRdb ran MiXCR on the 5' RACE reads. Found here are hundreds of thousands of distinct CDR3 sequences, more than 15% of them singletons; the top ten hold more than 20%. The sequencing sample was made of PBMCs or a T cell subset sorted from them (not recorded which). This clonotype was obtained from a man aged 18 to 30 who had mild COVID-19 (a few samples of this study predate the infection). Cell type and time point are not known. The rearrangement uses TRBV12-3 or TRBV12-4 and TRBJ2-3; maybe TRBD1 (6 bases). In DNA form, the CDR3 reads TGTGCCAGCAGTTTACGGCGACAGGAAGATACGCAGTATTTT. Its protein product is CASSLRRQEDTQYF.